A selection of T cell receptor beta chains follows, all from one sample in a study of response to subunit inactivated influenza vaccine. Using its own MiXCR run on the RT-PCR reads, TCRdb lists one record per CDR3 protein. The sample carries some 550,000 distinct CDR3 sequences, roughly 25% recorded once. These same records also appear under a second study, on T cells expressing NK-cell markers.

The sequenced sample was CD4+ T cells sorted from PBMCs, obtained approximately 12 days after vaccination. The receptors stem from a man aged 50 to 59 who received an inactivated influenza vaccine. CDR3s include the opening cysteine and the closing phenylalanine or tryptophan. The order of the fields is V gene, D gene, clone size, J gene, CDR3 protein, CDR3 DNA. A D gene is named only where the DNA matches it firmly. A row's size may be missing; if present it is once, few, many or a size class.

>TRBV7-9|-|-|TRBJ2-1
CASSLERAHNEQFF
TGTGCCAGCAGCTTAGAAAGGGCCCACAATGAGCAGTTCTTC
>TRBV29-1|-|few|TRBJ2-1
CSVELRGSYNEQFF
TGCAGCGTTGAACTCAGAGGCTCCTACAATGAGCAGTTCTTC
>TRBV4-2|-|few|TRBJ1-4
CASSQDVPGPMEKLFF
TGTGCCAGCAGCCAAGATGTCCCAGGGCCGATGGAAAAACTGTTTTTT
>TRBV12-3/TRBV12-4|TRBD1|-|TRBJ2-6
CASRTTGAGANVLTF
TGTGCCAGCAGAACGACAGGGGCAGGGGCCAACGTCCTGACTTTC
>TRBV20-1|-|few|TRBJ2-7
CSASSRAWGGQYF
TGCAGTGCTAGTTCCAGGGCATGGGGTGGGCAGTACTTC
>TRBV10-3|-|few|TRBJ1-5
CATHPSGSGYQPQHF
TGTGCCACCCACCCTAGCGGGTCCGGGTATCAGCCCCAGCATTTT
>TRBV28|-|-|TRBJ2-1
CASTERGSEQFF
TGTGCCAGCACCGAACGGGGTAGTGAGCAGTTCTTC
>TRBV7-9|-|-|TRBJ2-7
CASSLVKFSSYEQYF
TGTGCCAGCAGCTTGGTTAAGTTTTCCTCCTACGAGCAGTACTTC
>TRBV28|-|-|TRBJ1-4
CASKQGEKLFF
TGTGCCAGCAAGCAGGGTGAAAAACTGTTTTTT
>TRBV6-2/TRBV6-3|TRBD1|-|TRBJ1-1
CASSQTGGAIF
TGTGCCAGCAGCCAGACAGGGGGCGCGATCTTT
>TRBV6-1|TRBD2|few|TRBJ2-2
CASKLAGNTGELFF
TGTGCCAGCAAACTAGCGGGGAACACCGGGGAGCTGTTTTTT
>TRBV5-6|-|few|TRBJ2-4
CASSLGTHLAKNIQYF
TGTGCCAGCAGCCTTGGGACACACCTAGCCAAAAACATTCAGTACTTC
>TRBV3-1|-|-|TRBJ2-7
CASRKRDGYEQYF
TGTGCCAGCAGGAAGAGGGATGGATACGAGCAGTACTTC
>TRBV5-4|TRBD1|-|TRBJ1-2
CASSSKPDRAETF
TGTGCCAGCAGCTCCAAACCCGACAGGGCGGAAACCTTC
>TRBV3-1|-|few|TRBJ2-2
CASSQALSGSGELFF
TGTGCCAGCAGCCAAGCCCTTTCGGGATCCGGGGAGCTGTTTTTT
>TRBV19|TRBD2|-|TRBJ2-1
CASSISGLAKYNEQFF
TGTGCCAGTAGTATATCGGGACTAGCGAAGTACAATGAGCAGTTCTTC
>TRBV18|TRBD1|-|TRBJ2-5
CASSPSDRGQTQYF
TGTGCCAGCTCACCATCGGACAGGGGACAGACCCAGTACTTC
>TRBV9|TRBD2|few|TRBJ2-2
CASSVVAGNTGELFF
TGTGCCAGCAGCGTAGTAGCGGGGAACACCGGGGAGCTGTTTTTT
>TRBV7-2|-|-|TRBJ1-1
CASSLAAAQNTEAFF
TGTGCCAGCAGCTTAGCGGCAGCGCAGAACACTGAAGCTTTCTTT
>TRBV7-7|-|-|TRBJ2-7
CASSLEPGGLEQYF
TGTGCTAGCAGCTTAGAGCCGGGGGGCCTCGAGCAGTACTTC
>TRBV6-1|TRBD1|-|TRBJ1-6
CASTWDRVLSPLHF
TGTGCCAGCACCTGGGACAGGGTACTATCACCCCTCCACTTT
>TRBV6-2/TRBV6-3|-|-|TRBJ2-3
CASTEADTQYF
TGTGCCAGCACCGAGGCGGATACGCAGTATTTT
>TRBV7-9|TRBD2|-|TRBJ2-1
CASSGTSGGYNEQFF
TGTGCCAGCAGTGGTACTAGCGGGGGGTACAATGAGCAGTTCTTC
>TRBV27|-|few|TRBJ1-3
CASSSGGPGNTIYF
TGTGCCAGCAGTTCCGGGGGTCCTGGAAACACCATATATTTT
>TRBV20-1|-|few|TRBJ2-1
CSARAFGASEQFF
TGCAGTGCTAGAGCTTTCGGGGCATCTGAGCAGTTCTTC
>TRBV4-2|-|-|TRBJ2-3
CASSRKTGADTQYF
TGTGCCAGCAGCCGAAAGACTGGGGCAGATACGCAGTATTTT
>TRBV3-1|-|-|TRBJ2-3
CASSQDFRTDTQYF
TGTGCCAGCAGCCAAGACTTTCGCACAGATACGCAGTATTTT
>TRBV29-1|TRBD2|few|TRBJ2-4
CSVGLAGTLAKNIQYF
TGCAGCGTCGGACTAGCGGGAACCTTAGCCAAAAACATTCAGTACTTC
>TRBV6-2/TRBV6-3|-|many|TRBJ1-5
CASSYRYEFWVSGTSQPQHF
TGTGCCAGCAGTTATCGTTATGAATTTTGGGTCTCCGGGACTAGTCAGCCCCAGCATTTT
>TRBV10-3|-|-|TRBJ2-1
CAISPGTGSSYNEQFF
TGTGCCATCAGTCCCGGGACGGGGAGCTCCTACAATGAGCAGTTCTTC
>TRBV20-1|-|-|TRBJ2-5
CSARVAWGLETQYF
TGCAGTGCTAGAGTGGCGTGGGGTTTGGAGACCCAGTACTTC
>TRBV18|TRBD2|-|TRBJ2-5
CASSPFGGGAAKTQYF
TGTGCCAGCTCACCATTCGGCGGGGGGGCCGCAAAGACCCAGTACTTC
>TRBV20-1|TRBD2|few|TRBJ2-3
CSATSGRARVGTDTQYF
TGCAGTGCTACTAGCGGGAGGGCTCGGGTGGGCACAGATACGCAGTATTTT
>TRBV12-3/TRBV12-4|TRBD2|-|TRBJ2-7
CASSLAGALYEQYF
TGTGCCAGCAGCCTAGCGGGGGCACTCTACGAGCAGTACTTC
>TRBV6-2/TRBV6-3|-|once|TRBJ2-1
CASRRQSGTSYNEQFF
TGTGCCAGCAGGAGACAGTCGGGGACCTCCTACAATGAGCAGTTCTTC
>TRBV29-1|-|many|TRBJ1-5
CSVETGYNQPQHF
TGCAGCGTTGAAACAGGGTACAATCAGCCCCAGCATTTT
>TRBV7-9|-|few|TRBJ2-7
CASSYENEQYF
TGTGCCAGCAGCTACGAGAACGAGCAGTACTTC
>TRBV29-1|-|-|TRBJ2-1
CSVVTGRGEQFF
TGCAGCGTTGTGACGGGCCGGGGTGAGCAGTTCTTC
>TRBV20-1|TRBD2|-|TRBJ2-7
CSAQSLLPSGLYEQYF
TGCAGTGCTCAGTCTCTTCTCCCTAGCGGATTATACGAGCAGTACTTC
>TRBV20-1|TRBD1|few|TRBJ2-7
CSAHRDRGFSYEQYF
TGCAGTGCTCACCGGGACAGGGGTTTCTCCTACGAGCAGTACTTC
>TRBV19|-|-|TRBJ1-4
CASSKSGGDEKLFF
TGTGCCAGTAGTAAATCGGGGGGTGATGAAAAACTGTTTTTT
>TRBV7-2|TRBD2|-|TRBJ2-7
CASSDQAGGPYEQYF
TGTGCCAGCAGCGACCAAGCGGGAGGGCCATACGAGCAGTACTTC
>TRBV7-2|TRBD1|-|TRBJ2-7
CASSDRDRVDEQYF
TGTGCCAGCAGCGACCGGGACAGGGTCGACGAGCAGTACTTC
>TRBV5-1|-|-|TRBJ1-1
CASSFNGLPTGLNTEAFF
TGCGCCAGCAGCTTTAATGGGCTCCCGACAGGATTGAACACTGAAGCTTTCTTT
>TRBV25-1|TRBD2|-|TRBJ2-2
CASRGSSGRMNTGELFF
TGTGCCAGCAGGGGCTCTAGCGGGAGGATGAACACCGGGGAGCTGTTTTTT
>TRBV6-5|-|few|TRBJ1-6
CASSYSGERSPLHF
TGTGCCAGCAGTTACTCTGGGGAGCGCTCACCCCTCCACTTT
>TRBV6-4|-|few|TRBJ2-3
CASSETHTDTQYF
TGTGCCAGCAGTGAGACCCACACAGATACGCAGTATTTT
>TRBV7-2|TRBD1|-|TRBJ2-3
CASALTGSTDTQYF
TGTGCCAGCGCCCTGACAGGGAGCACAGATACGCAGTATTTT
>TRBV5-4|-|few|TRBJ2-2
CASSLEEGFSGELFF
TGTGCCAGCAGCTTGGAAGAGGGATTTTCCGGGGAGCTGTTTTTT
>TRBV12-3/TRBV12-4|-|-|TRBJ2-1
CASSLDRDGGQFF
TGTGCCAGCAGTTTAGATCGGGACGGCGGGCAGTTCTTC
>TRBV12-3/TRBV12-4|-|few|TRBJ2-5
CASSLPTHQETQYF
TGTGCCAGCAGTTTACCTACCCATCAAGAGACCCAGTACTTC
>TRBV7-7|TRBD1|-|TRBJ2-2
CASSRQGVGELFF
TGTGCTAGCAGTCGACAGGGTGTCGGGGAGCTGTTTTTT
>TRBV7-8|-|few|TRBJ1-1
CASSHRGSEAFF
TGTGCCAGCAGCCATAGGGGGTCTGAAGCTTTCTTT
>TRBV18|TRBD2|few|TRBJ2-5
CASFSGLRDTQYF
TGTGCCAGCTTCTCGGGACTACGAGACACCCAGTACTTC
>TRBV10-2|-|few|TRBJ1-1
CASRGGGSAEAFF
TGCGCCAGCAGGGGGGGGGGTTCCGCTGAAGCTTTCTTT
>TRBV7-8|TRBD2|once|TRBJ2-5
CASSPGASGGQETQYF
TGTGCCAGCAGCCCAGGGGCCAGCGGGGGCCAAGAGACCCAGTACTTC
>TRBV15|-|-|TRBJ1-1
CATSRDWRNTEAFF
TGTGCCACCAGCAGAGATTGGCGGAACACTGAAGCTTTCTTT
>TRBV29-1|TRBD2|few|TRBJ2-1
CSVGGLAGGNEQFF
TGCAGCGTTGGCGGACTAGCGGGAGGAAATGAGCAGTTCTTC
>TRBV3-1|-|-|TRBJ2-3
CASSKSGGPVTQYF
TGTGCCAGCAGTAAGTCCGGGGGCCCAGTTACGCAGTATTTT